This TCR beta chain was sequenced in a study of blood T cell repertoires in COVID-19. The V gene end was trimmed by 5 bases and the J gene end by 5 bases; junction bases not matched to a gene: 12. CDR1 KGHSH and CDR2 LQKENI come from the germline V gene. The CDR3 contains 17 residues. This clone was seen just once. Repertoires were generated with immunoSEQ multiplex PCR, while TCRdb's copy carries only in-frame clones and drops some. The table has 250,000 to 350,000 clones, 90% seen once. The sequenced sample consisted of PBMCs or T cells enriched from blood (not recorded which). The chain combines TRBV18 with TRBJ2-2; 9 bases are a match to TRBD1. The TCR was taken from a woman in her 30s who had recovered from COVID-19. CDR3 protein: CASSSRTGTGNTGELFF. CDR3 bases: TGTGCCAGCTCAAGTCGCACCGGGACAGGGAATACCGGGGAGCTGTTTTTT.